The T cell receptor (beta chain) under discussion was sequenced for a study of cytomegalovirus exposure and HLA in healthy donors. Germline CDR1 and CDR2: SSHAT and FNYEAQ (reference sequence). The CDR3 is 19 residues long. Researchers ran the PCR with 60 Vbeta and 13 Jbeta primers. Original processing notes: Later, 80 million or so unique TCR beta chains were counted in an analysis, and roughly 11 million of them were shared. Sequencing was performed with immunoSEQ multiplex PCR; in TCRdb, only in-frame clones are kept and a portion is missing. D and trimming were read from the DNA, whereas the V and J calls and clone size are those reported in that table. The sample lists approximately 100,000 clones, about 80% occurring once. Note on this clone: The target antigen is unknown. Its ends do not fully match the called genes, so a read error is possible.

Study-level findings and limits: DRB1 had the most TCR associations and HLA-C the fewest, a later analysis found, with rates varying by HLA locus. The Asian-associated ancestry cluster reportedly had fewer N-insertions than the approximately 630-donor mean in a later analysis. Equally common other TCR beta chains were less clonally expanded than HLA-associated ones, a later analysis found.

This sequence was found in a female donor in good health and CMV-seronegative. The rearrangement links TRBV7-7 to TRBJ2-2, with a possible D match to TRBD2 (7 bases). The sample consisted of PBMCs. The CDR3, as DNA: TGTGCTAGCAGCCACCCCCATTCCTTGACCGGGGGGCAGGTCGGGGAGCTGTTTTTT. Its translation is CASSHPHSLTGGQVGELFF.